The 13 T cell receptor beta chains below were found in one sample sequenced in a study of shared clonotypes between healthy human individuals. Libraries were prepared by immunoSEQ multiplex PCR; TCRdb keeps only in-frame clonotypes and omits some of them. This table holds roughly 2.1 million clones, under 95% found once. It was CD45RO-negative cells, positively selected for CCR7, that made up naive CD8 cells, with terminally differentiated effector memory CD45RA+ cells excluded. Sequencing used naive CD8+ T cells from PBMCs. Receptors originate from a man between 18 and 35 years old in good health. Some clones in this sample may be carry-over from other donors' samples.

This clone came up a few times. In the same sample, other DNA sequences code for this CDR3. The V call is TRBV27, the J call TRBJ2-7, with D hard to call. V shed 3 bases and J shed 2 bases, with 8 bases lying between them. The CDR3 has 13 amino acids. CDR1 and CDR2 from the germline V gene are MNHEY and SMNVEV (reference sequence). CDR3: CASSFSATYEQYF. DNA for the CDR3: TGTGCCAGCAGTTTTTCGGCTACCTACGAGCAGTACTTC.

The V call is TRBV7-8, the J call TRBJ2-7; TRBD2 matches 10 bases. V was clipped by 6 bases and J by 2 bases; unmatched bases: 7. The germline V gene has CDR1 SGHVS and CDR2 FQNEAQ. CDR3 length equals 15 residues. CDR3 bases: TGTGCCAGCAGACATTCTAGCGGGGGTCCCTACGAGCAGTACTTC. Amino acids: CASRHSSGGPYEQYF.

This CDR3 is CSGTGGYGELFF. CDR3 bases: TGCAGCGGGACAGGGGGATACGGGGAGCTGTTTTTT. The chain recombines TRBV29-1 with TRBJ2-2, with TRBD1 matching 10 bases. The junction had 3 bases not matched to a gene; V was cut back by 7 bases and J by 7 bases. This CDR3 is 12 amino acids long. The V gene's germline CDR1 is SQVTM and CDR2 ANQGSEA.

The V call is TRBV29-1, the J call TRBJ1-2; 10 bases align to TRBD1. With V trimmed by 6 bases and J by 4 bases, 11 bases remained unmatched. Germline V CDR1 and CDR2: SQVTM, ANQGSEA. The CDR3 length is 15 residues. This chain's CDR3 is CSVVGWTGGIYGYTF. DNA for the CDR3: TGCAGCGTCGTGGGTTGGACAGGGGGTATCTATGGCTACACCTTC.

This clone was found a few times. J is TRBJ1-5 and V is TRBV30; D is unresolved. V gave up 2 bases and J gave up 4 bases, with 9 bases separating them. CDR1 and CDR2 (germline): GTSNPN, SVGIG (reference sequence). This CDR3 has 13 residues. The CDR3: CAWSTDLNQPQHF. The DNA of the CDR3 is TGTGCCTGGAGTACGGACTTAAATCAGCCCCAGCATTTT.

This clone showed up just a few times. The V gene is TRBV4-1, the J gene TRBJ1-2; D might be TRBD1 (5 bases). The germline V gene has CDR1 MGHRA and CDR2 YSYEKL. The V and J ends lost 0 bases and 5 bases respectively, with 16 bases between them. This CDR3 has 16 residues. CDR3 region: CASSQDMEGSRYGYTF. The CDR3 coding sequence is TGCGCCAGCAGCCAAGATATGGAGGGGAGTCGGTATGGCTACACCTTC.

This chain connects TRBV5-5 to TRBJ2-5, with 9 bases identical to TRBD1. There are 15 residues in the CDR3. The V gene's germline CDR1 is SGHKS and CDR2 YYEKEE (reference sequence). The J segment lost 5 bases and the V segment lost 4 bases, leaving 9 bases of the junction unmatched. This CDR3 reads CASSPGTGYGETQYF. As DNA, the CDR3 is TGTGCCAGCAGCCCCGGGACAGGGTATGGGGAGACCCAGTACTTC.

The chain employs TRBV5-6 and TRBJ1-2, with D unclear. CDR1 SGHDT and CDR2 YYEEEE come from the germline V gene. The length of the CDR3 is 13 residues. V lost 4 bases to trimming and J lost 4 bases, with 11 bases between them. The CDR3 region is CASSPTMSYGYTF. DNA of the CDR3: TGTGCCAGCAGCCCGACCATGAGCTATGGCTACACCTTC.

This chain joins TRBV28 and TRBJ1-5; 9 positions match TRBD1. The germline gives CDR1 MDHEN, CDR2 SYDVKM. V lost 3 bases to trimming and J lost 7 bases; unmatched junction nucleotides: 13. This CDR3 contains 17 residues. The chain's CDR3 is CASSFPTGGTSRQPQHF. CDR3 nucleotide sequence: TGTGCCAGCAGTTTCCCGACAGGGGGTACCTCCCGGCAGCCCCAGCATTTT.

The chain combines TRBV27 with TRBJ2-7; D may be TRBD1 or TRBD2 (5 bases each). This CDR3 is 14 amino acids long. Germline V CDR1 and CDR2: MNHEY, SMNVEV (reference sequence). Trimming cost V 3 bases and J 2 bases, with 11 bases left between them. CDR3 nucleotides: TGTGCCAGCAGTTTCGGGGTAGGGGCCTACGAGCAGTACTTC. Amino acid sequence: CASSFGVGAYEQYF.

This rearrangement joins TRBV18 to TRBJ1-2; a possible D gene is TRBD1 (5 bases). The CDR3 contains 12 residues. CDR1 is KGHSH and CDR2 is LQKENI in the germline V gene. Trimming removed 10 bases at V and 8 bases at J, with 17 bases between. The CDR3 protein is CATSGGSEGYTF. CDR3 bases: TGTGCCACCTCCGGGGGGTCAGAGGGCTACACCTTC.

The chain uses TRBV27 and TRBJ2-5; 10 positions match TRBD1. In germline, CDR1 is MNHEY, CDR2 SMNVEV (reference sequence). The CDR3 contains 15 residues. V was clipped by 5 bases and J by 4 bases; unmatched bases: 7. The CDR3 loop is CASSPSGQGIETQYF. The CDR3, as DNA: TGTGCCAGCAGTCCGTCGGGACAGGGGATAGAGACCCAGTACTTC.

The rearrangement links TRBV5-4 to TRBJ2-5; 7 bases are shared with TRBD1. Unmatched junction bases numbered 3, after V lost 2 bases and J lost 2 bases. CDR1 and CDR2 from the germline V gene are SGHNT and YYREEE (reference sequence). The length of the CDR3 is 14 residues. The CDR3 region is CASSFRDRQETQYF. CDR3 sequence (DNA): TGTGCCAGCAGCTTCCGGGACAGACAAGAGACCCAGTACTTC.